Below, one T cell receptor (beta chain) is given with its context. Its antigen remains unidentified. This specimen comes from a study of T cell responses to AZD1222 COVID-19 vaccine. Whole-study results and caveats: Nearly half of spike-specific TCRs reportedly target variant regions that are unmutated in the B.1.351 and B.1.1.7 variants. Repertoires were obtained solely post-peak T cell response.

Germline CDR1 MNHEY, CDR2 SVGEGT. The CDR3 is 14 residues long. Trimming took off 2 bases at V and 0 bases at J, with 6 bases between the two ends. Assay used: immunoSEQ multiplex PCR; TCRdb lists only in-frame clones, some missing. The repertoire holds tens of thousands of clones, with 90% as singletons. The rearrangement uses TRBV6-2 or TRBV6-3 and TRBJ2-3; D ambiguous. This TCR derives from an adult in good health. This sample comprised peripheral blood, obtained on day 0 of AZD1222 vaccination. CDR3 protein: CASSYPPSTDTQYF. CDR3 nucleotides: TGTGCCAGCAGTTACCCCCCTAGCACAGATACGCAGTATTTT.